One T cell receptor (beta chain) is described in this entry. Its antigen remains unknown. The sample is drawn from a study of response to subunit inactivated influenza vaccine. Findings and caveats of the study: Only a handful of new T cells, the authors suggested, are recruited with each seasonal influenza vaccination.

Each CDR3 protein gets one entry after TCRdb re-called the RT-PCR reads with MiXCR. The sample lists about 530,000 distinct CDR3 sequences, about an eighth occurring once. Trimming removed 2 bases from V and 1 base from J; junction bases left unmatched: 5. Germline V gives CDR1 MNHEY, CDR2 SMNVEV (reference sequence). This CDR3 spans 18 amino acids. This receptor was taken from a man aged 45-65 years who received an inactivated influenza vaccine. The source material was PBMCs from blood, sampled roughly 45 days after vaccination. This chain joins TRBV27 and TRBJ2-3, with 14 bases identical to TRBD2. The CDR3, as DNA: TGTGCCAGCAGTTTAATCGGGGGACTAGCGGGAGGCACAGATACGCAGTATTTT. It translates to CASSLIGGLAGGTDTQYF.